Each of the 14 T cell receptor beta chains below was sequenced from the same sample in a study of OX40 agonist ivuxolimab in advanced cancers. Sequencing was performed with immunoSEQ multiplex PCR; in TCRdb, only in-frame clones are kept and a portion is missing. The sample includes under 15,000 clones, approximately 80% of them seen just once. The sequenced sample was CD4+ or CD8+ T cells sorted from blood, obtained in a trial of the OX40 agonist ivuxolimab. The receptors shown here come from an adult with an advanced solid tumor such as melanoma, head and neck, liver or kidney cancer.

The rearrangement joins TRBV19 to TRBJ2-4; D unresolved. Germline V gene data show CDR1 as LNHDA and CDR2 as SQIVND (reference sequence). The CDR3 extends over 15 amino acids. V was pared by 6 bases and J by 1 base, with 13 bases between. The CDR3, as DNA: TGTGCCAGTAGCCCATCTGGAGCGGCCAAAAACATTCAGTACTTC. Amino acids: CASSPSGAAKNIQYF.

V gene TRBV28 combines with J gene TRBJ1-5, with unresolved D. V lost 4 bases, J lost 6 bases, and 16 bases lay in between. CDR1 is MDHEN, CDR2 SYDVKM, per germline. This CDR3 comprises 15 residues. The CDR3 DNA follows: TGTGCCAGCAGTTCCCCGGGTGGCAAAGGTCAGCCCCAGCATTTT. Protein sequence: CASSSPGGKGQPQHF.

This chain links TRBV30 with TRBJ1-4; 8 bases match TRBD1. This CDR3 region has 16 residues. Germline trimming cut 0 bases from V and 6 bases from J; bases unmatched to any gene: 9. Germline V gives CDR1 GTSNPN, CDR2 SVGIG (reference sequence). The CDR3 nucleotides are TGTGCCTGGAGTGTCGGTGCGACAGGGGAGGATGAAAAACTGTTTTTT. As protein: CAWSVGATGEDEKLFF.

V usage is TRBV5-6 and J usage is TRBJ1-2; D call uncertain. Germline V gives CDR1 SGHDT, CDR2 YYEEEE. V lost 0 bases and J lost 4, with 1 base in between. This CDR3 comprises 11 residues. Written as DNA, the CDR3 is TGTGCCAGCAGCTTGGGCTATGGCTACACCTTC. Its translation: CASSLGYGYTF.

The chain combines TRBV28 with TRBJ1-3; unclear D gene. Germline CDR1 MDHEN, CDR2 SYDVKM. With 9 bases removed from V and 2 bases from J, the gap between germline ends came to 20 bases. The CDR3 consists of 16 residues. The CDR3 DNA sequence: TGTGCCAGACTAAATTGTGGGCGGAGGGCTGGAAACACCATATATTTT. Translating gives CARLNCGRRAGNTIYF.

This chain connects TRBV4-3 to TRBJ2-3; 9 bases align to TRBD1. This CDR3 is 15 amino acids long. V gave up 5 bases and J gave up 4 bases; unmatched junction bases: 7. Per the germline V gene, CDR1 is LGHNA and CDR2 is YSLEER. The CDR3 reads CASSAWTGESDTQYF. As DNA, the CDR3 is TGCGCCAGCAGCGCCTGGACAGGGGAATCAGATACGCAGTATTTT.

The V gene is TRBV6-1, the J gene TRBJ2-5; D gene uncertain. Per germline, CDR1 MNHNS and CDR2 SASEGT. The CDR3 runs to 10 residues. The V gene lost 10 bases and the J gene lost 1 base, with 4 bases spanning the gap. This CDR3 is CATLQETQYF. In nucleotides, the CDR3 is TGTGCCACCCTCCAAGAGACCCAGTACTTC.

J is TRBJ1-5 and V is TRBV4-3; a possible D gene is TRBD1 (5 bases). The CDR3 totals 15 residues. Trimming cost V 4 bases and J 3 bases, with 13 bases left between them. Germline assignment: CDR1 LGHNA and CDR2 YSLEER. The DNA for the CDR3 is TGCGCCAGCAGCCCCAGGGTCCTAGACAATCAGCCCCAGCATTTT. Translation: CASSPRVLDNQPQHF.

This clone was seen more than once but under ten times. This sequence joins TRBV18 and TRBJ1-6; D not resolved. This CDR3 spans 16 amino acids. From germline, CDR1 is KGHSH and CDR2 LQKENI. V gave up 0 bases and J gave up 6 bases, with 12 bases separating them. The CDR3 DNA reads as TGTGCCAGCTCACCACCGATTCTGGGTGCTAATTCACCCCTCCACTTT. It encodes CASSPPILGANSPLHF.

The chain uses TRBV28 and TRBJ1-4; maybe TRBD1 (6 bases). Germline CDR1 is MDHEN and CDR2 is SYDVKM. Trimming took off 2 bases at V and 7 bases at J, with 14 bases between the two ends. There are 15 residues in the CDR3. This CDR3 reads CASSLEGGSGEKLFF. CDR3 bases: TGTGCCAGCAGTTTAGAAGGGGGGAGCGGTGAAAAACTGTTTTTT.

The genes are TRBV28 and TRBJ2-7, with D hard to call. This CDR3 region has 12 residues. V was trimmed by 4 bases and J by 0 bases, leaving 4 bases between them. The germline CDR1 and CDR2 sequences are MDHEN and SYDVKM. CDR3 sequence reads: CASSSNSYEQYF. Here the CDR3 DNA reads TGTGCCAGCAGTTCGAACTCCTACGAGCAGTACTTC.

The chain links TRBV19 to TRBJ1-1; a weak D match, TRBD1 (5 bases). The length of the CDR3 is 15 residues. Germline values: CDR1 LNHDA, CDR2 SQIVND (reference sequence). Between the trimmed V and J ends, which lost 5 bases and 1 base, there was a span of 14 bases. The CDR3 DNA reads as TGTGCCAGTAGTCGACGGGGGACGAAGAACACTGAAGCTTTCTTT. It translates to CASSRRGTKNTEAFF. Filled out from reference TRBV19 and TRBJ1-1, the complete variable domain reads DGGITQSPKYLFRKEGQNVTLSCEQNLNHDAMYWYRQDPGQGLRLIYYSQIVNDFQKGDIAEGYSVSREKKESFPLTVTSAQKNPTAFYLCASSRRGTKNTEAFFGQGTRLTVV.

This chain connects TRBV30 to TRBJ2-1; unclear D gene. Germline lookup yields CDR1 GTSNPN and CDR2 SVGIG (reference sequence). This CDR3 has 17 residues. Trimming removed 4 bases from V and 4 bases from J, with 23 bases in between. The CDR3 DNA reads TGTGCCTGGAATTCCCCGCCACAGCTTGTTGGGTACAATGAGCAGTTCTTC. The encoded protein is CAWNSPPQLVGYNEQFF. The whole variable domain, remainder taken from reference TRBV30 and TRBJ2-1, is SQTIHQWPATLVQPVGSPLSLECTVEGTSNPNLYWYRQAAGRGLQLLFYSVGIGQISSEVPQNLSASRPQDRQFILSSKKLLLSDSGFYLCAWNSPPQLVGYNEQFFGPGTRLTVL.

The V and J genes are TRBV28 and TRBJ2-1, with 10 bases that match TRBD1. The CDR3 is 15 amino acids. J lost 6 bases, V lost 6 bases, and 8 bases had no gene match. Germline-derived CDR1 and CDR2 are MDHEN and SYDVKM. Here the CDR3 reads CASRQTGGVLNEQFF. In nucleotides, the CDR3 is TGTGCCAGCAGGCAGACAGGGGGCGTCCTCAATGAGCAGTTCTTC.